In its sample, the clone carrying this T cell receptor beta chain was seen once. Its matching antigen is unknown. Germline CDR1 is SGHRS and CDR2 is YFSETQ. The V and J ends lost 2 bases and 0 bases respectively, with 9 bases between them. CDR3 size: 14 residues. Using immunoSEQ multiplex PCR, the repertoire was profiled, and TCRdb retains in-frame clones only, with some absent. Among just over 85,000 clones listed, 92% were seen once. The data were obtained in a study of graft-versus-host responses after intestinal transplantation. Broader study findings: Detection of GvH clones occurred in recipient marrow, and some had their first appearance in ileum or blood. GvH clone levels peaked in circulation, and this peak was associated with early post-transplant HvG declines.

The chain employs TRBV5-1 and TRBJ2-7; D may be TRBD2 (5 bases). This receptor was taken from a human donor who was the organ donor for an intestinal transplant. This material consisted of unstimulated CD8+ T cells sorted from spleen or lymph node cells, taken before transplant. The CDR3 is CASSFEGLSYEQYF. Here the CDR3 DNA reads TGCGCCAGCAGCTTCGAAGGACTCTCCTACGAGCAGTACTTC.